The entry below describes one TCR beta chain. This clone was seen a few times. No antigen is known for it. The record has no base qualities; no much larger clone is one base away. This record belongs to a study of beta chain features in type 1 diabetes (dated by TCRdb to the late 2010s). With respect to the entire study: Mean age, gender distribution, total cell number and subset yield were not different between patients and healthy donors. A total of 90 million to 130 million sorted cells were examined across all samples, and a strong correlation was observed between cell number per subset and RNA yield. The study compared TCRB repertoires of sorted circulating CD4+ T cell subsets between recently diagnosed type 1 diabetes patients and matched healthy donors. Naive and central memory subsets were obtained from all 30 or so donors, but regulatory and stem cell-like memory subsets were isolated from only 8 patients and roughly 8 healthy donors.

Each donor gave one peripheral blood draw, averaging around 0.11 L, which was collected into heparinised tubes. A BD FACSAria II and a panel including CD45RO, CCR7, CD25, CD127, CD95 and CD27 were used to sort naive, central memory, regulatory and stem cell-like memory CD4+ T cells. Every sorted population had a purity above 95%. PBMCs were separated immediately by Lymphoprep density gradient centrifugation and were stained directly, without being cultured. So that batch effects would be minimized, each experiment stained and sorted samples in pairs, pairing one healthy donor with one patient. The paper as a whole reports these results and caveats: A moderate but significant shortening of TCRB CDR3 length was observed in type 1 diabetes patients in all four CD4+ subsets. Fewer insertions and more nucleotide deletions at VDJ recombination sites were observed in patients with type 1 diabetes, implying thymic rearrangement abnormalities. Naive, central memory and regulatory TCRB repertoires appeared to be more alike among patients than among healthy donors. Because cDNA was sequenced instead of genomic DNA, activated cells with high expression could be over-represented, although the groups did not differ in activation or CD3 levels. Only small numbers of individuals were included in the HLA sub-analyses, which left unresolved whether HLA type had any influence on TCRB rearrangement. PCR might favor shorter templates, but patient and control samples were amplified and corrected together, so any skew would affect both groups equally.

CDR1 and CDR2 are drawn from the germline V gene: SGHTA, FQGNSA. Trimming costs V 1 base and J 9 bases, and their ends lie 13 bases apart. From the cysteine through the phenylalanine, the CDR3 covers 14 amino acids. Left in the record is the CDR3 DNA by itself, 42 bases read in frame from the first base. The entire amount of isolated RNA was reverse transcribed using the High Capacity cDNA Reverse Transcription Kit, so the sequenced TCRB transcripts were expressed ones. Deep immunoSEQ sequencing was performed on naive, central memory and regulatory T cell samples, with an average of approximately 3.9 million total reads per sample. Sorted cells were lysed in RLT buffer and RNA was extracted with DNase-treated RNeasy Micro or Mini kits, depending on cell number. Each cell subset was processed separately to prevent cross-contamination, with patient and healthy donor samples processed together. TCRB sequences were amplified from cDNA with the immunoSEQ multiplex PCR, producing 87-bp fragments spanning the CDR3 region. Sequencing of the amplicons was performed on the Illumina HiSeq platform. In the source study's methods: PCR bias was computationally corrected using synthetic template baselines, reads within Hamming distance 2 were collapsed, and singletons that could not be merged were discarded. Reads were aligned against IMGT so that V, D and J genes, CDR3 length and insertions or deletions at six rearrangement sites could be assigned. Within each subset, clonotype counts were normalized to the number of sorted cells before true diversity and Gini coefficients were calculated with the tcR R package. Repertoire sharing was quantified using the overlap coefficient calculated on TCRB nucleotide sequences. Out-of-frame TCRB sequences from naive cells were analyzed to stand in for the pre-selection repertoire. TCRdb's version of the immuneACCESS table is confined to in-frame rearrangements and falls short of the full clone set. An unresolved V gene accounts for under half of the shortfall where checked; the remainder is of unknown origin. For V, J and clone size, that table is used; D and trimming come from the DNA. The sample table records 250,000 to 350,000 clones; 15% of these occur just once. The ten top clones hold less than 0.02% of the sample.

The specimen was naive CD4+ T cells from blood. The sample's cell subset or site label, decoded: true naive CD4+ T cells. The receptor chain draws on TRBV7-2 and TRBJ1-5; no D gene call is confident. The source is a man aged 18 to 30 with type 1 diabetes. The CDR3 protein: CASSLGGGVRPQHF. The nucleotide sequence reads TGTGCCAGCAGCTTAGGAGGAGGTGTCAGGCCCCAGCATTTT.